This T cell receptor (beta chain) was documented in a study of blood T cell repertoires in COVID-19. Measured with immunoSEQ multiplex PCR; TCRdb has only the in-frame clones, and not every one. The sample lists more than 90,000 clones, 85% occurring once. The CDR3 is 13 residues long. CDR1 SGHRS and CDR2 YFSETQ come from the germline V gene. Trimming took 1 base from V and 6 from J, leaving 10 bases between them. The gene calls are TRBV5-1 and TRBJ1-1, with no clear D. Sequenced sample: peripheral blood. This clonotype was sampled from a man aged 80 or over with acute or convalescent COVID-19. The CDR3 sequence: CASSLNSFAEAFF. In DNA form, the CDR3 reads TGCGCCAGCAGCTTGAATAGTTTCGCTGAAGCTTTCTTT.